A selection of T cell receptor beta chains follows, all from one sample in a study of blood T cell repertoires in COVID-19. The table came from immunoSEQ multiplex PCR; TCRdb's copy has only in-frame clones and leaves some out. The table includes 140,000 to 150,000 clones, 84% detected once. The material sequenced was PBMCs or T cells enriched from blood (not recorded which). The receptor set was obtained from a woman aged 45-60 years with acute COVID-19. The CDR3 runs from the conserved cysteine through the conserved F or W. The order of the fields is CDR3 protein, CDR3 DNA, J gene, CDR3 length, V gene, clone size, D gene. A D gene is named only where the DNA matches it firmly. Part of the rows lack a size; the others show once, few, many or a class for expanded clones.

CASRLTGNYGYTF | TGTGCCAGCAGGCTGACAGGCAACTATGGCTACACCTTC | TRBJ1-2 | 13 | TRBV25-1 | few | -
CASSPPGNTEAFF | TGCGCCAGCAGTCCCCCAGGGAACACTGAAGCTTTCTTT | TRBJ1-1 | 13 | TRBV4-3 | - | -
CASSHEREQYF | TGTGCCAGCAGCCACGAACGGGAGCAGTACTTC | TRBJ2-7 | 11 | TRBV3-1/TRBV3-2 | - | -
CASLRGVDTEAFF | TGTGCCAGCCTCAGGGGGGTGGACACTGAAGCTTTCTTT | TRBJ1-1 | 13 | TRBV7-6 | - | TRBD1
CASSSGQSLNTEAFF | TGTGCCAGCTCATCGGGACAGAGCTTGAACACTGAAGCTTTCTTT | TRBJ1-1 | 15 | TRBV18 | - | TRBD1
CASSSQKGTGNTIYF | TGTGCCAGCAGCTCACAAAAGGGGACTGGAAACACCATATATTTT | TRBJ1-3 | 15 | TRBV11-2 | - | -
CASSDALGRDRVIEQYF | TGTGCCAGCAGTGATGCATTAGGTAGGGACAGGGTTATCGAGCAGTACTTC | TRBJ2-7 | 17 | TRBV6-1 | - | TRBD1
CASSVAIAGVSDTQYF | TGTGCCAGCAGCGTAGCGATAGCGGGAGTTTCAGATACGCAGTATTTT | TRBJ2-3 | 16 | TRBV9 | - | TRBD2
CATSISAGSNEKLFF | TGTGCCACCAGCATCTCGGCGGGGTCTAATGAAAAACTGTTTTTT | TRBJ1-4 | 15 | TRBV15 | - | -
CASSYSYGQINEQFF | TGTGCCAGCAGTTACTCTTACGGACAGATAAATGAGCAGTTCTTC | TRBJ2-1 | 15 | TRBV6-5 | - | -
CASSPGAGDGETQYF | TGTGCCAGCAGCCCCGGAGCGGGAGACGGGGAGACCCAGTACTTC | TRBJ2-5 | 15 | TRBV9 | - | TRBD2
CAWSVRRGDTQYF | TGTGCCTGGAGTGTACGAAGGGGAGATACGCAGTATTTT | TRBJ2-3 | 13 | TRBV30 | - | -
CASSQIMGLAGVNTGELFF | TGCGCCAGCAGCCAAATCATGGGACTAGCGGGAGTAAACACCGGGGAGCTGTTTTTT | TRBJ2-2 | 19 | TRBV5-1 | - | TRBD2
CASSPRTSTYEQYF | TGCGCCAGCAGCCCTCGGACTAGCACCTACGAGCAGTACTTC | TRBJ2-7 | 14 | TRBV4-3 | once | TRBD2
CASSRLRDRASIRTQHF | TGTGCCAGCAGCCGACTCCGGGACAGGGCCTCAATCAGGACCCAGCATTTT | TRBJ1-5 | 17 | TRBV11-2 | - | TRBD1
CASSEGAGTYNEQFF | TGTGCCAGCAGTGAAGGGGCGGGGACCTACAATGAGCAGTTCTTC | TRBJ2-1 | 15 | TRBV6-1 | - | -
CAWSFPKSGRGRGTGELFF | TGTGCCTGGAGTTTTCCTAAAAGCGGGAGAGGGCGGGGCACCGGGGAGCTGTTTTTT | TRBJ2-2 | 19 | TRBV30 | - | TRBD2
CSVEREAGNEQFF | TGCAGCGTTGAACGGGAGGCGGGGAATGAGCAGTTCTTC | TRBJ2-1 | 13 | TRBV29-1 | once | TRBD2
CATMGEGGNEQFF | TGTGCCACCATGGGGGAGGGGGGCAATGAGCAGTTCTTC | TRBJ2-1 | 13 | TRBV24-1 | - | -
CASSRGGAWDTQYF | TGTGCCAGTAGTCGCGGGGGCGCATGGGATACGCAGTATTTT | TRBJ2-3 | 14 | TRBV19 | - | -
CASSLAENYGYTF | TGCGCCAGCAGCTTGGCGGAGAACTATGGCTACACCTTC | TRBJ1-2 | 13 | TRBV5-1 | - | -
CASQPGQGVKETQYF | TGTGCCAGTCAACCGGGACAGGGTGTTAAAGAGACCCAGTACTTC | TRBJ2-5 | 15 | TRBV28 | - | TRBD1
CASSLGGENYGYTF | TGCGCCAGCAGCTTGGGCGGGGAGAACTATGGCTACACCTTC | TRBJ1-2 | 14 | TRBV5-1 | - | -
CSVDRGGTEAFF | TGCAGCGTAGACAGGGGTGGCACTGAAGCTTTCTTT | TRBJ1-1 | 12 | TRBV29-1 | - | TRBD1
CASSTSGGFTGANVLTF | TGTGCCAGCAGCACCAGCGGGGGGTTTACTGGGGCCAACGTCCTGACTTTC | TRBJ2-6 | 17 | TRBV7-9 | - | TRBD2
CATSRDISYEQYF | TGTGCCACCAGCAGAGATATATCCTACGAGCAGTACTTC | TRBJ2-7 | 13 | TRBV15 | - | -
CASNLAGAPNEQFF | TGTGCCAGCAATCTAGCGGGAGCGCCCAATGAGCAGTTCTTC | TRBJ2-1 | 14 | TRBV2 | - | TRBD2
CASSLTDLGTGEAEAFF | TGTGCCAGCAGCTTAACGGACCTCGGGACAGGGGAGGCTGAAGCTTTCTTT | TRBJ1-1 | 17 | TRBV7-3 | - | TRBD1
CAIRTGEETQYF | TGTGCCATCAGGACAGGGGAAGAGACCCAGTACTTC | TRBJ2-5 | 12 | TRBV10-3 | - | TRBD1
CASSATGEIAYEQYF | TGTGCCAGCAGTGCCACAGGGGAGATAGCCTACGAGCAGTACTTC | TRBJ2-7 | 15 | TRBV28 | - | TRBD1
CASSEGQLNRPQHF | TGTGCCAGCAGCGAGGGACAGTTAAATCGGCCCCAGCATTTT | TRBJ1-5 | 14 | TRBV9 | - | TRBD1
CASRQQGSGNQPQHF | TGTGCCAGCAGGCAACAGGGTAGCGGCAATCAGCCCCAGCATTTT | TRBJ1-5 | 15 | TRBV2 | - | -
CASSSPLFGTEIYGYTF | TGTGCCAGCAGTTCGCCGCTTTTTGGGACAGAAATCTATGGCTACACCTTC | TRBJ1-2 | 17 | TRBV28 | - | TRBD1
CATGTGTENGYTF | TGTGCCACCGGTACCGGGACAGAGAATGGCTACACCTTC | TRBJ1-2 | 13 | TRBV24-1 | - | TRBD1